A single sample gave rise to the 20 T cell receptor beta chains below, sequenced in a study of blood T cell repertoires in COVID-19. The repertoire was sequenced with immunoSEQ multiplex PCR; TCRdb's copy has only in-frame clones and lacks some. The table has 300,000 to 400,000 clones, roughly 85% seen once; the top ten hold about 2%. The specimen sequenced was PBMCs or T cells enriched from blood (not recorded which). These receptors were taken from a woman aged 25-40 years who had been exposed to COVID-19.

J is TRBJ2-5 and V is TRBV5-1; TRBD2 is a possible D gene (5 bases). This CDR3 region has 15 residues. V lost 1 base to trimming and J lost 0 bases, with 10 bases between them. Looked up from germline, CDR1 is SGHRS and CDR2 is YFSETQ. CDR3 protein: CASSLTGFHQETQYF. In DNA form, the CDR3 reads TGCGCCAGCAGCTTGACGGGATTCCACCAAGAGACCCAGTACTTC.

The genes are TRBV5-1 and TRBJ1-4; no reliable D call. Trimming cost V 3 bases and J 0 bases, with 3 bases left between them. Germline V gives CDR1 SGHRS, CDR2 YFSETQ. There are 13 residues in the CDR3. The CDR3 spells CASSSATNEKLFF. The CDR3 DNA reads TGCGCCAGCAGCTCTGCAACTAATGAAAAACTGTTTTTT. Supplemented by reference TRBV5-1 and TRBJ1-4, the full variable domain reads KAGVTQTPRYLIKTRGQQVTLSCSPISGHRSVSWYQQTPGQGLQFLFEYFSETQRNKGNFPGRFSGRQFSNSRSEMNVSTLELGDSALYLCASSSATNEKLFFGSGTQLSVL.

The chain combines TRBV4-1 with TRBJ1-2; possibly TRBD1 for D (5 bases). Germline lookup yields CDR1 MGHRA and CDR2 YSYEKL. This CDR3 spans 15 amino acids. V lost 4 bases and J lost 3, with 15 bases in between. Here the CDR3 reads CASSPGSRADYGYTF. The DNA for the CDR3 is TGCGCCAGCAGCCCAGGGTCCAGGGCGGACTATGGCTACACCTTC.

This clone has just a few counts. V and J are TRBV2 and TRBJ2-3; unclear D gene. CDR1 and CDR2 (germline): SNHLY, FYNNEI. V was pared by 10 bases and J by 6 bases, with 14 bases between. The CDR3 totals 12 residues. CDR3 DNA sequence: TGTGCCACCCTAGGTAGTAAGGATACGCAGTATTTT. It specifies CATLGSKDTQYF. The full variable domain, in which reference TRBV2 and TRBJ2-3 provide the parts outside the CDR3, is EPEVTQTPSHQVTQMGQEVILRCVPISNHLYFYWYRQILGQKVEFLVSFYNNEISEKSEIFDDQFSVERPDGSNFTLKIRSTKLEDSAMYFCATLGSKDTQYFGPGTRLTVL.

V gene TRBV19 combines with J gene TRBJ2-7; D not resolved. CDR3 length equals 13 residues. V was shortened by 6 bases and J by 2 bases, with 11 bases between the two germline ends. The germline gives CDR1 LNHDA, CDR2 SQIVND (reference sequence). CDR3 nucleotide sequence: TGTGCCAGTAGCCTATTGATCGCCTACGAGCAGTACTTC. It is translated as CASSLLIAYEQYF.

J is TRBJ1-6 and V is TRBV10-3; 11 bases are shared with TRBD1. Per germline, CDR1 ENHRY and CDR2 SYGVKD. This CDR3 is 17 amino acids long. V shed 3 bases, J shed 8 bases, and the junction held 9 bases outside the gene matches. CDR3 sequence reads: CAISDPGQGAFDSPLHF. The CDR3 DNA reads TGTGCCATCAGTGACCCCGGACAGGGGGCGTTCGATTCACCCCTCCACTTT.

This clone has a single count. The DNA for the CDR3 is TGCAGTGCTAGAGAGGGCCTCCATTTGTTCTTC. Protein product: CSAREGLHLFF. The V and J genes are TRBV20-1 and TRBJ2-1; no clear D gene. The CDR3 has 11 amino acids. Trimming stripped 0 bases from V and 15 bases from J, with 12 bases between. Germline V CDR1 and CDR2: DFQATT, SNEGSKA (reference sequence).

The chain couples TRBV30 to TRBJ2-3; TRBD2 aligns across 9 bases. V lost 4 bases to trimming and J lost 4 bases; unmatched junction nucleotides: 6. The CDR3 is made up of 14 amino acids. The V gene's germline CDR1 is GTSNPN and CDR2 SVGIG (reference sequence). This CDR3 is CAWTLAGVPDTQYF. In DNA, the CDR3 is TGTGCCTGGACGTTAGCGGGAGTCCCAGATACGCAGTATTTT.

V is TRBV5-6 and J is TRBJ2-7; TRBD2 is a possible D gene (5 bases). Germline CDR1 reads SGHDT; CDR2 reads YYEEEE. V was clipped by 3 bases and J by 3 bases, with 16 bases between them. CDR3 length equals 15 residues. CDR3: CASSYRSGRDYEQYF. CDR3 in DNA: TGTGCCAGCAGCTACCGAAGCGGCAGAGACTACGAGCAGTACTTC.

The J gene is TRBJ1-4, the V gene TRBV7-9; D gene unclear. V was pared by 0 bases and J by 0 bases, with 5 bases between. The germline V gene encodes CDR1 SEHNR and CDR2 FQNEAQ (reference sequence). CDR3 length: 15 amino acids. The DNA for the CDR3 is TGTGCCAGCAGCTTAGCACGCGCAACTAATGAAAAACTGTTTTTT. Translated: CASSLARATNEKLFF. The full variable domain, with the rest looked up from reference TRBV7-9 and TRBJ1-4, is DTGVSQNPRHKITKRGQNVTFRCDPISEHNRLYWYRQTLGQGPEFLTYFQNEAQLEKSRLLSDRFSAERPKGSFSTLEIQRTEQGDSAMYLCASSLARATNEKLFFGSGTQLSVL.

The chain joins TRBV29-1 to TRBJ2-7; a weak D match, TRBD1 (5 bases). The V and J ends lost 7 bases and 6 bases respectively, with 13 bases between them. CDR3 length: 11 amino acids. Looked up from germline, CDR1 is SQVTM and CDR2 is ANQGSEA. This CDR3 is CSDRQTSEQYF. CDR3 nucleotide sequence: TGCAGCGACAGACAGACGTCCGAGCAGTACTTC.

The rearrangement links TRBV9 to TRBJ1-5, with 11 positions matching TRBD1. CDR1 is SGDLS, CDR2 YYNGEE, per germline. The J segment lost 6 bases and the V segment lost 4 bases, leaving 6 bases of the junction unmatched. This CDR3 comprises 15 residues. CDR3 amino acids: CASSLGQGASQPQHF. The CDR3 nucleotides are TGTGCCAGCAGCCTAGGACAGGGGGCAAGTCAGCCCCAGCATTTT.

V and J are TRBV5-4 and TRBJ2-7; TRBD2 matches 11 bases. Germline lookup yields CDR1 SGHNT and CDR2 YYREEE (reference sequence). This CDR3 is 17 amino acids long. J was trimmed by 1 base and V by 4 bases; bases with no gene match: 10. As DNA, the CDR3 is TGTGCCAGCAGCCCCGCCCCGACTAGCGGGGTTTCCTACGAGCAGTACTTC. It translates to CASSPAPTSGVSYEQYF.

CDR3 in amino acids: CATSERQETQYF. The CDR3 DNA sequence: TGTGCCACCAGTGAACGGCAAGAGACCCAGTACTTC. The rearrangement links TRBV24-1 to TRBJ2-5; no reliable D call. The V gene lost 4 bases and the J gene lost 2 bases, with 4 bases spanning the gap. In germline, CDR1 is KGHDR, CDR2 SFDVKD. The CDR3 extends over 12 amino acids.

The CDR3 bases are TGTGCCAGCAGCCAGGATACAGTCAATGAGCAGTTCTTC. Translated, it gives CASSQDTVNEQFF. V gene TRBV11-3 combines with J gene TRBJ2-1, with D unclear. Trimming removed 5 bases at V and 6 bases at J, with 11 bases between. From germline, CDR1 is SGHNT and CDR2 YENEEA. The CDR3 sequence is 13 residues long.

The gene calls are TRBV28 and TRBJ2-7, with a possible D match to TRBD1 (5 bases). Germline V gene sequence: CDR1 MDHEN, CDR2 SYDVKM. Trimming cost V 5 bases and J 4 bases, with 9 bases left between them. This CDR3 has 12 amino acids. The CDR3 spells CASSVPGYEQYF. The CDR3 nucleotides are TGTGCCAGCAGTGTTCCAGGGTACGAGCAGTACTTC. The whole variable domain, filled in from reference TRBV28 and TRBJ2-7, reads DVKVTQSSRYLVKRTGEKVFLECVQDMDHENMFWYRQDPGLGLRLIYFSYDVKMKEKGDIPEGYSVSREKKERFSLILESASTNQTSMYLCASSVPGYEQYFGPGTRLTVT.

This rearrangement joins TRBV28 to TRBJ1-4; 9 positions match TRBD1. Germline V gene lookup returns CDR1 MDHEN and CDR2 SYDVKM. The CDR3 is 14 residues long. Unmatched junction bases numbered 1, after V lost 3 bases and J lost 5 bases. The CDR3 protein is CASSLTGGNEKLFF. The CDR3 DNA is TGTGCCAGCAGTTTGACAGGGGGAAATGAAAAACTGTTTTTT.

This clone has only one observation. The gene calls are TRBV24-1 and TRBJ2-1; 8 nucleotides align to TRBD1. Germline CDR1 is KGHDR and CDR2 is SFDVKD. V gave up 7 bases and J gave up 8 bases; unmatched junction bases: 6. The CDR3 length is 13 residues. For the CDR3, the DNA is TGTGCCACCAGAGAGACAGGGGCCGATGAGCAGTTCTTC. Translating gives CATRETGADEQFF.

The chain combines TRBV28 with TRBJ1-1; D might be TRBD1 (6 bases). V lost 6 bases, J lost 5 bases, and 16 bases lay in between. The germline gives CDR1 MDHEN, CDR2 SYDVKM. This CDR3 spans 14 amino acids. CDR3 amino acids: CASRGAQGGTEAFF. DNA of the CDR3: TGTGCCAGCAGGGGGGCACAGGGTGGTACTGAAGCTTTCTTT.

This chain uses TRBV3-1 (or the pseudogene TRBV3-2) with TRBJ1-6, with D possibly TRBD1 on 5 matching bases. The ends were cut back, 0 bases at V and 10 bases at J, with 16 bases in the middle. This CDR3 spans 16 amino acids. The germline gives CDR1 LGHDT, CDR2 YNNKEL (reference sequence). The CDR3 DNA follows: TGTGCCAGCAGCCAAGATCTCGGAGGGGAGGGGTCACCCCTCCACTTT. Translating it yields CASSQDLGGEGSPLHF.